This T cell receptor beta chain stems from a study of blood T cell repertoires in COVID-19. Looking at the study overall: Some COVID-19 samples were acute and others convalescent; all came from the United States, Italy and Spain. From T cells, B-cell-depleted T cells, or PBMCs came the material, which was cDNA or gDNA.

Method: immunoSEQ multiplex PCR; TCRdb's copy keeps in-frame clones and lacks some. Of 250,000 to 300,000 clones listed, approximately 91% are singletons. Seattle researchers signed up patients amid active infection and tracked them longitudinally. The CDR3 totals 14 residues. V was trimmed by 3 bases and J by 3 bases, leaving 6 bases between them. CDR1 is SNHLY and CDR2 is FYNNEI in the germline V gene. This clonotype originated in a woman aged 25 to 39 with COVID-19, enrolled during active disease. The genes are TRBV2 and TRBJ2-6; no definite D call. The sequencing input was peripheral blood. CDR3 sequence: CASSDPGGANVLTF. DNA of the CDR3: TGTGCCAGCAGTGACCCGGGTGGGGCCAACGTCCTGACTTTC.